The 26 T cell receptor beta chains given below trace back to one sample, sequenced in a study of cytomegalovirus exposure and HLA in healthy donors. With 60 Vbeta and 13 Jbeta primers, the PCR was carried out. The table came from immunoSEQ multiplex PCR; TCRdb's copy has only in-frame clones and leaves some out. The sample holds more than 95,000 clones, approximately 81% seen once. The sample consisted of PBMCs. Every receptor here comes from a man younger than 45 in good health and CMV-seronegative.

The chain couples TRBV9 to TRBJ2-3, with a weak D call TRBD2 (6 bases). The CDR3 runs 15 residues. V lost 2 bases, J lost 6 bases, and 16 bases lay in between. Germline V gene data show CDR1 as SGDLS and CDR2 as YYNGEE. CDR3 region: CASSVILAPGDTQYF. As DNA, the CDR3 is TGTGCCAGCAGCGTCATCCTAGCGCCGGGGGATACGCAGTATTTT.

J is TRBJ2-7 and V is TRBV14; 12 positions match TRBD2. The CDR3 is 15 residues long. Germline V gene sequence: CDR1 SGHDN, CDR2 FVKESK. The V and J ends lost 4 bases and 4 bases, in that order; junction bases with no gene match: 5. CDR3 sequence: CASSPLAGGPYEQYF. DNA of the CDR3: TGTGCCAGCAGCCCCCTAGCGGGAGGGCCTTACGAGCAGTACTTC.

Only a few counts were recorded for this clone. This chain joins TRBV7-8 and TRBJ1-2; D remains unclear. Germline CDR1 SGHVS, CDR2 FQNEAQ. V was shortened by 2 bases and J by 6 bases, with 13 bases between the two germline ends. The CDR3 sequence is 14 residues long. The CDR3 nucleotides are TGTGCCAGCAGCTTAATACGAGGAGGGCATGGCTACACCTTC. Its translation is CASSLIRGGHGYTF.

The chain couples TRBV5-6 to TRBJ2-7, with a possible D match to TRBD2 (6 bases). Germline loops: CDR1 SGHDT, CDR2 YYEEEE. CDR3 length equals 17 residues. Deletions cut 2 bases from V and 6 bases from J, with 24 bases between. The CDR3 DNA reads TGTGCCAGCAGCTTTTACGGGGGAGGCAGGGCTGCCCCCGAGCAGTACTTC. This gives the protein CASSFYGGGRAAPEQYF.

The chain combines TRBV20-1 with TRBJ1-5, with no clear D. Trimming removed 3 bases from V and 12 bases from J, with 12 bases in between. Per germline, CDR1 DFQATT and CDR2 SNEGSKA (reference sequence). The CDR3 has 11 residues. The CDR3 sequence: CSASVEGSQHF. The DNA for the CDR3 is TGCAGTGCTAGTGTTGAAGGGAGCCAGCATTTT.

The chain couples TRBV6-5 to TRBJ2-7; tentative D call: TRBD2 (7 bases). Germline assignment: CDR1 MNHEY and CDR2 SVGAGI. V shed 6 bases and J shed 5 bases, with 14 bases lying between them. This CDR3 is 13 amino acids long. The CDR3 here is CASRAGGGHEQYF. As DNA, the CDR3 is TGTGCCAGCAGGGCGGGCGGGGGCCACGAGCAGTACTTC.

The chain couples TRBV9 to TRBJ2-5, with 7 positions matching TRBD1. Trimming removed 7 bases from V and 5 bases from J; junction bases left unmatched: 8. The CDR3 has 13 residues. Germline assignment: CDR1 SGDLS and CDR2 YYNGEE. CDR3 protein: CASQKTGTETQYF. CDR3 in DNA: TGTGCCAGCCAGAAGACAGGGACCGAGACCCAGTACTTC.

The chain links TRBV19 to TRBJ2-3, with unresolved D. This CDR3 region has 13 residues. Germline lookup yields CDR1 LNHDA and CDR2 SQIVND (reference sequence). Trimming removed 3 bases from V and 6 bases from J, with 10 bases in between. This CDR3 reads CASSMYSGDTQYF. The CDR3 bases are TGTGCCAGTAGTATGTATTCCGGGGATACGCAGTATTTT.

The chain joins TRBV19 to TRBJ2-7, with TRBD1 matching 8 bases. Germline V CDR1 and CDR2: LNHDA, SQIVND (reference sequence). The CDR3 length is 13 residues. The V segment lost 0 bases and the J segment 11 bases; nucleotides outside the gene matches: 6. CDR3 sequence reads: CASSIEGRGQKYF. CDR3 nucleotides: TGTGCCAGTAGTATAGAAGGCAGGGGGCAAAAGTACTTC.

The chain is built from TRBV9 and TRBJ1-3; a weak D match, TRBD1 (5 bases). The V end was cut by 0 bases, the J end by 1 base, with 11 bases between. CDR1 and CDR2 from the germline V gene are SGDLS and YYNGEE. The CDR3 totals 16 residues. The chain's CDR3 is CASSVAQGGSGNTIYF. The CDR3 region has the DNA TGTGCCAGCAGCGTAGCGCAGGGCGGATCTGGAAACACCATATATTTT.

The rearrangement links TRBV27 to TRBJ2-1; 9 bases are shared with TRBD2. CDR1 is MNHEY, CDR2 SMNVEV, per germline (reference sequence). With V trimmed by 6 bases and J by 7 bases, 7 bases remained unmatched. CDR3 length equals 14 residues. As DNA, the CDR3 is TGTGCCAGCAGCGGGACTAGCCTAGCTAATGAGCAGTTCTTC. Translating it yields CASSGTSLANEQFF.

This clone was found a few times. The chain has TRBV6-1 and TRBJ1-1; D is possibly TRBD1 (6 bases). Trimming left V 4 bases short and J 6 bases short, with 12 bases between. The CDR3 spans 13 residues. Looked up from germline, CDR1 is MNHNS and CDR2 is SASEGT. The CDR3 DNA reads TGTGCCAGCAGTGTTCAGGGGACCGCTGAAGCTTTCTTT. It encodes CASSVQGTAEAFF.

This clone has a single count. The J gene is TRBJ2-7, the V gene TRBV4-3, with TRBD1 matching 7 bases. Germline lookup yields CDR1 LGHNA and CDR2 YSLEER. The CDR3 extends over 14 amino acids. Trimming took 4 bases from V and 2 from J; bases not matched to a gene: 5. The CDR3 is CASSRQTGTYEQYF. CDR3 DNA: TGCGCCAGCAGCCGACAGACAGGGACCTACGAGCAGTACTTC.

This chain joins TRBV25-1 and TRBJ2-3; 9 bases are a match to TRBD1. After removal of 6 bases from V and 4 bases from J, the junction contained 8 bases not matched to a gene. The length of the CDR3 is 15 residues. The germline gives CDR1 MGHDK, CDR2 SYGVNS. The CDR3 is CASSRRTGVPDTQYF. CDR3 in DNA: TGTGCCAGCAGCCGGAGGACAGGGGTCCCAGATACGCAGTATTTT.

This chain uses TRBV6-1 with TRBJ1-2; D perhaps matches TRBD1 (5 bases). Germline V gene sequence: CDR1 MNHNS, CDR2 SASEGT. The CDR3 runs 14 residues. The V end was cut by 6 bases, the J end by 0 bases, with 11 bases between. Here the CDR3 reads CASRAGITNYGYTF. In DNA form, the CDR3 reads TGTGCCAGCAGGGCAGGGATCACTAACTATGGCTACACCTTC.

The chain couples TRBV7-9 to TRBJ1-6; D gene unclear. Germline V gives CDR1 SEHNR, CDR2 FQNEAQ (reference sequence). V dropped 1 base and J dropped 11 bases, with 12 bases sitting between them. This CDR3 is 14 amino acids long. CDR3 coding DNA: TGTGCCAGCAGCTTAGGGGCAAACCAGCCACCCCTCCACTTT. This codes for CASSLGANQPPLHF.

The chain joins TRBV21-1 to TRBJ1-5; the table's D gene call, TRBD1, was not cross checked with the DNA. TRBV21-1 is labeled a pseudogene. The CDR3 is 16 residues long. CDR3 coding DNA: TGTGCCAGCAGCAAAGGGGGACAGGGTCACAATCAGCCCCAGCATTTT. This gives the protein CASSKGGQGHNQPQHF.

This chain connects TRBV14 to TRBJ2-3, with 7 bases fitting TRBD2. CDR1 is SGHDN and CDR2 is FVKESK in the germline V gene. The CDR3 covers 15 residues. After removal of 2 bases from V and 0 bases from J, the junction contained 2 bases not matched to a gene. This chain's CDR3 is CASSQQLASTDTQYF. Here the CDR3 DNA reads TGTGCCAGCAGCCAACAACTAGCGAGCACAGATACGCAGTATTTT.

This chain links TRBV28 with TRBJ2-1; TRBD1 is a possible D gene (7 bases). The length of the CDR3 is 14 residues. V was trimmed by 6 bases and J by 10 bases, leaving 19 bases between them. CDR1 and CDR2 (germline): MDHEN, SYDVKM. CDR3 in amino acids: CASSVAGGPVEQFF. In DNA form, the CDR3 reads TGTGCCAGCAGCGTCGCAGGGGGGCCGGTCGAGCAGTTCTTC.

This sequence joins TRBV19 and TRBJ2-1; 7 bases fit TRBD2. This CDR3 region has 15 residues. After removal of 5 bases from V and 8 bases from J, the junction contained 12 bases not matched to a gene. Per the germline V gene, CDR1 is LNHDA and CDR2 is SQIVND (reference sequence). The CDR3 loop reads CASSFLGGVMDEQFF. The CDR3 DNA is TGTGCCAGTAGTTTCCTTGGGGGGGTAATGGATGAGCAGTTCTTC.

The chain's CDR3 is CASSAAGGTDTQYF. The CDR3 DNA is TGTGCCAGCAGCGCTGCGGGGGGCACAGATACGCAGTATTTT. This rearrangement joins TRBV9 to TRBJ2-3; 7 bases are shared with TRBD2. The V gene's germline CDR1 is SGDLS and CDR2 YYNGEE. This CDR3 has 14 residues. Unmatched junction bases numbered 2, after V lost 3 bases and J lost 1 base.

This clone occurred once. The gene calls are TRBV12-5 and TRBJ2-7, with 12 bases matching TRBD2. Germline V gene sequence: CDR1 LGHNT, CDR2 FRNRAP. The CDR3 runs to 15 residues. With 6 bases clipped from V and 3 bases from J, the junction kept 6 bases outside the gene matches. The CDR3 region is CASGRGTSGFYEQYF. The CDR3 region has the DNA TGTGCTAGTGGCCGCGGGACTAGCGGGTTCTACGAGCAGTACTTC.

This clone came up once. The gene calls are TRBV29-1 and TRBJ2-7, with D unclear. TRBJ2-5 matches the DNA end more closely, so the J call is doubtful. The germline V gene encodes CDR1 SQVTM and CDR2 ANQGSEA. This CDR3 region has 12 residues. The CDR3 loop is CSVKVVRETQYF. The DNA for the CDR3 is TGCAGCGTTAAAGTGGTCCGGGAGACCCAGTACTTC.

The chain recombines TRBV7-2 with TRBJ1-2; D call uncertain. The germline gives CDR1 SGHTA, CDR2 FQGNSA. V was cut by 3 bases and J by 6 bases, with 11 bases left in between. The CDR3 length is 13 residues. The CDR3 spells CASSLPGSDGYTF. The CDR3 region has the DNA TGTGCCAGCAGCTTGCCAGGATCTGATGGCTACACCTTC. The full variable domain, its missing parts supplied by reference TRBV7-2 and TRBJ1-2, is GAGVSQSPSNKVTEKGKDVELRCDPISGHTALYWYRQSLGQGLEFLIYFQGNSAPDKSGLPSDRFSAERTGGSVSTLTIQRTQQEDSAVYLCASSLPGSDGYTFGSGTRLTVV.

The chain uses TRBV4-3 and TRBJ2-5; D is uncertain. The J call may be wrong; the DNA end is better matched by TRBJ2-7. The germline CDR1 and CDR2 sequences are LGHNA and YSLEER. This CDR3 has 15 amino acids. The CDR3 nucleotides are TGCGCCAGCAGCCATGACAACTCCAACCCCTACGAGCAGTACTTC. Protein sequence: CASSHDNSNPYEQYF.

V gene TRBV5-4 combines with J gene TRBJ1-6, with D possibly matching TRBD1 (5 bases). From germline, CDR1 is SGHNT and CDR2 YYREEE (reference sequence). This CDR3 contains 16 residues. V was cut by 0 bases and J by 4 bases, with 11 bases left in between. The CDR3 sequence: CASSLGQPGYNSPLHF. CDR3 in DNA: TGTGCCAGCAGCTTGGGCCAGCCAGGGTATAATTCACCCCTCCACTTT.